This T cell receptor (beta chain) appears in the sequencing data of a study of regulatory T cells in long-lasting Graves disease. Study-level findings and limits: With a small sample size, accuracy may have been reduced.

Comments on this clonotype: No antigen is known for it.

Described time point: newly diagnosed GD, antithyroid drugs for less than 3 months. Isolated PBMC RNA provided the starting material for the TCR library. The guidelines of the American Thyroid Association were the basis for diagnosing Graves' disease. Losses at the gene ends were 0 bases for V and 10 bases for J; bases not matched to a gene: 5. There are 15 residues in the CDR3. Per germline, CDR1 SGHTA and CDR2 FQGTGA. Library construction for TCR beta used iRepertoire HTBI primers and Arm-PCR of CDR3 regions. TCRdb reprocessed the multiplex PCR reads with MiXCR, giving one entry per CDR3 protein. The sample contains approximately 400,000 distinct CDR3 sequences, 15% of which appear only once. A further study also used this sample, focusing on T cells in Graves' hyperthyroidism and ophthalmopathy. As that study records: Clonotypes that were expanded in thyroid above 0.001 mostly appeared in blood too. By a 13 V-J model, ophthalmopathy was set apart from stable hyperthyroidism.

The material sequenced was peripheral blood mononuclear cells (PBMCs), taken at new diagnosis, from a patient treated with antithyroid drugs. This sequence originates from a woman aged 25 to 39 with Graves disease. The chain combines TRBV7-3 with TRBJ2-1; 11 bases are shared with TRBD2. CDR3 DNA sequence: TGTGCCAGCAGCTTAACGGGTAGCGGGAGGGAAGAGCAGTTCTTC. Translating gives CASSLTGSGREEQFF.